This is a list of T cell receptor beta chains from one sample in a study of T cell responses to AZD1222 COVID-19 vaccine. Generated by immunoSEQ multiplex PCR, the TCRdb table keeps only in-frame clones and is missing some. The table shows 130,000 or so clones, with roughly nine tenths occurring only once. The specimen was peripheral blood, collected 28 days after the second AZD1222 dose. These receptors all come from an adult who received the AZD1222 COVID-19 vaccine. Both conserved end residues are part of each CDR3. Fields, in order: CDR3 length, V gene, J gene, clone size, D gene, CDR3 protein, CDR3 DNA. A D gene is named only where the DNA matches it firmly. Expanded clones are given a class, and other clones once, few, many or no size at all.

CDR3 length: 13
V gene: TRBV14
J gene: TRBJ2-7
clone size: -
D gene: -
CDR3 protein: CASTYTGMREQYF
CDR3 DNA: TGTGCCAGCACGTACACAGGGATGCGCGAGCAGTACTTC

CDR3 length: 14
V gene: TRBV10-2
J gene: TRBJ1-5
clone size: -
D gene: -
CDR3 protein: CASSEWGEGQPQHF
CDR3 DNA: TGCGCCAGCAGTGAATGGGGCGAAGGACAGCCCCAGCATTTT

CDR3 length: 15
V gene: TRBV5-1
J gene: TRBJ1-3
clone size: -
D gene: -
CDR3 protein: CASSSGALSGNTIYF
CDR3 DNA: TGCGCCAGCAGCTCTGGGGCCCTCTCTGGAAACACCATATATTTT

CDR3 length: 15
V gene: TRBV6-5
J gene: TRBJ2-5
clone size: -
D gene: TRBD1
CDR3 protein: CASSYLRDRGGTQYF
CDR3 DNA: TGTGCCAGCAGTTACCTCCGGGACAGGGGGGGGACCCAGTACTTC

CDR3 length: 13
V gene: TRBV24-1
J gene: TRBJ1-5
clone size: -
D gene: -
CDR3 protein: CATSSGLNQPQHF
CDR3 DNA: TGTGCCACCAGCTCAGGGTTAAATCAGCCCCAGCATTTT

CDR3 length: 12
V gene: TRBV11-2
J gene: TRBJ2-1
clone size: -
D gene: -
CDR3 protein: CASSLWHNEQFF
CDR3 DNA: TGTGCCAGCAGCTTATGGCACAATGAGCAGTTCTTC

CDR3 length: 11
V gene: TRBV2
J gene: TRBJ2-1
clone size: once
D gene: -
CDR3 protein: CASSEDNEQFF
CDR3 DNA: TGTGCCAGCAGTGAAGACAATGAGCAGTTCTTC

CDR3 length: 13
V gene: TRBV29-1
J gene: TRBJ1-2
clone size: -
D gene: TRBD1
CDR3 protein: CSAGQLANYGYTF
CDR3 DNA: TGCAGCGCGGGACAGTTAGCTAACTATGGCTACACCTTC

CDR3 length: 15
V gene: TRBV27
J gene: TRBJ2-1
clone size: -
D gene: -
CDR3 protein: CASSPGTSRYNEQFF
CDR3 DNA: TGTGCCAGCAGCCCCGGGACTTCGCGCTACAATGAGCAGTTCTTC

CDR3 length: 16
V gene: TRBV7-2
J gene: TRBJ2-1
clone size: -
D gene: TRBD1
CDR3 protein: CASSLNPGQGANEQFF
CDR3 DNA: TGTGCCAGCAGCTTGAACCCGGGACAGGGGGCTAATGAGCAGTTCTTC

CDR3 length: 15
V gene: TRBV4-1
J gene: TRBJ2-1
clone size: -
D gene: TRBD1
CDR3 protein: CASSSGTGYYNEQFF
CDR3 DNA: TGCGCCAGCAGCTCCGGGACAGGGTATTACAATGAGCAGTTCTTC

CDR3 length: 15
V gene: TRBV2
J gene: TRBJ2-3
clone size: -
D gene: TRBD2
CDR3 protein: CASSGLASSTDTQYF
CDR3 DNA: TGTGCCAGCAGTGGACTAGCCTCTAGCACAGATACGCAGTATTTT

CDR3 length: 15
V gene: TRBV6-2/TRBV6-3
J gene: TRBJ1-2
clone size: -
D gene: -
CDR3 protein: CASSSTGFANYGYTF
CDR3 DNA: TGTGCCAGCAGTTCGACCGGCTTCGCTAACTATGGCTACACCTTC

CDR3 length: 14
V gene: TRBV9
J gene: TRBJ2-7
clone size: once
D gene: -
CDR3 protein: CASSQGLTSYEQYF
CDR3 DNA: TGTGCCAGCAGCCAAGGGCTAACCTCCTACGAGCAGTACTTC

CDR3 length: 14
V gene: TRBV6-6
J gene: TRBJ2-2
clone size: -
D gene: -
CDR3 protein: CASLRTANTGELFF
CDR3 DNA: TGTGCCAGCCTTCGGACTGCGAACACCGGGGAGCTGTTTTTT

CDR3 length: 12
V gene: TRBV19
J gene: TRBJ2-7
clone size: -
D gene: -
CDR3 protein: CASSIGTDEQYF
CDR3 DNA: TGTGCCAGTAGTATAGGGACGGACGAGCAGTACTTC

CDR3 length: 15
V gene: TRBV6-2/TRBV6-3
J gene: TRBJ2-6
clone size: -
D gene: -
CDR3 protein: CASSWGSSGANVLTF
CDR3 DNA: TGTGCCAGCAGTTGGGGGAGCTCTGGGGCCAACGTCCTGACTTTC

CDR3 length: 11
V gene: TRBV2
J gene: TRBJ2-5
clone size: -
D gene: -
CDR3 protein: CASSEGETQYF
CDR3 DNA: TGTGCCAGCAGTGAGGGGGAGACCCAGTACTTC

CDR3 length: 19
V gene: TRBV9
J gene: TRBJ2-6
clone size: -
D gene: TRBD2
CDR3 protein: CASSYTLAGFASGANVLTF
CDR3 DNA: TGTGCCAGCAGCTATACCCTAGCGGGGTTCGCCTCTGGGGCCAACGTCCTGACTTTC

CDR3 length: 13
V gene: TRBV12-3/TRBV12-4
J gene: TRBJ2-5
clone size: -
D gene: TRBD1
CDR3 protein: CASTVDREETQYF
CDR3 DNA: TGTGCCAGCACCGTCGACAGGGAAGAGACCCAGTACTTC

CDR3 length: 15
V gene: TRBV19
J gene: TRBJ1-5
clone size: once
D gene: TRBD1
CDR3 protein: CASSSRDRGLQPQHF
CDR3 DNA: TGTGCCAGTAGTTCTCGGGACAGGGGTTTGCAGCCCCAGCATTTT

CDR3 length: 13
V gene: TRBV12-3/TRBV12-4
J gene: TRBJ1-3
clone size: -
D gene: -
CDR3 protein: CATSRGAGNTIYF
CDR3 DNA: TGTGCCACCTCCCGGGGGGCTGGAAACACCATATATTTT

CDR3 length: 15
V gene: TRBV6-5
J gene: TRBJ1-2
clone size: -
D gene: TRBD1
CDR3 protein: CASSYAGTGGFGYTF
CDR3 DNA: TGTGCCAGCAGTTACGCCGGGACAGGGGGCTTTGGCTACACCTTC

CDR3 length: 15
V gene: TRBV19
J gene: TRBJ1-4
clone size: -
D gene: TRBD1
CDR3 protein: CASSPWTGLNEKLFF
CDR3 DNA: TGTGCCAGTAGCCCTTGGACAGGCCTTAATGAAAAACTGTTTTTT

CDR3 length: 14
V gene: TRBV7-9
J gene: TRBJ1-1
clone size: -
D gene: -
CDR3 protein: CASSLAGMNTEAFF
CDR3 DNA: TGTGCCAGCAGCTTAGCGGGCATGAACACTGAAGCTTTCTTT

CDR3 length: 13
V gene: TRBV11-2
J gene: TRBJ1-5
clone size: -
D gene: TRBD1
CDR3 protein: CASSLTGRQPQHF
CDR3 DNA: TGTGCCAGCAGCTTGACAGGGAGACAGCCCCAGCATTTT